The 20 T cell receptor beta chains presented below share a single source sample, sequenced in a study of blood T cell repertoires in COVID-19. Some clones are missing from TCRdb's copy, which holds only in-frame ones; the method was immunoSEQ multiplex PCR. The sample gives some 260,000 clones, roughly 88% of which show up once; 10% to 13% is in the top ten. Sequencing was carried out using peripheral blood. These receptor sequences come from an older woman with COVID-19, enrolled during active disease.

The CDR3 DNA is TGCAGTGCTAGTAAGGGGACAGGGGGACCTGAAGCTTTCTTT. This encodes CSASKGTGGPEAFF. The chain links TRBV20-1 to TRBJ1-1, with 11 bases matching TRBD1. The CDR3 extends over 14 amino acids. Per the germline V gene, CDR1 is DFQATT and CDR2 is SNEGSKA (reference sequence). The V segment lost 3 bases and the J segment 6 bases; nucleotides outside the gene matches: 6.

J is TRBJ2-3 and V is TRBV3-1 (or the pseudogene TRBV3-2); possibly TRBD2 for D (5 bases). The CDR3 runs to 16 residues. The V end lost 2 bases, the J end lost 5 bases, and 17 bases lay between the germline ends. CDR1 is LGHDT, CDR2 YNNKEL, per germline (reference sequence). CDR3 in DNA: TGTGCCAGCAGCCAAAGTTTGGGGAGCTCAGGAGATACGCAGTATTTT. Translating it yields CASSQSLGSSGDTQYF.

The gene calls are TRBV11-3 and TRBJ2-2; the match to TRBD1 covers 9 bases. There are 14 residues in the CDR3. V was clipped by 5 bases and J by 4 bases; unmatched bases: 2. CDR1 is SGHNT, CDR2 YENEEA, per germline. In nucleotides, the CDR3 is TGTGCCAGCAGCGACAGGGGGGGCACCGGGGAGCTGTTTTTT. Translation: CASSDRGGTGELFF.

This chain joins TRBV10-3 and TRBJ1-4; 8 bases agree with TRBD1. Germline lookup yields CDR1 ENHRY and CDR2 SYGVKD. V was pared by 6 bases and J by 6 bases, with 6 bases of the junction left unmatched. The CDR3 spans 14 residues. The CDR3, as DNA: TGTGCCATCAGGAGAGGACAGGGCGATGAAAAACTGTTTTTT. As protein: CAIRRGQGDEKLFF.

The chain has TRBV29-1 and TRBJ2-7, with D possibly TRBD1 on 6 matching bases. CDR1 is SQVTM, CDR2 ANQGSEA, per germline. This CDR3 comprises 13 residues. Trimming pared 7 bases from V and 3 bases from J, leaving 16 bases between. The CDR3 coding sequence is TGCAGCGCCGTGGACAGAAAGGGCTACGAGCAGTACTTC. Its protein is CSAVDRKGYEQYF.

The chain is built from TRBV24-1 and TRBJ1-1; tentatively, D is TRBD1 (5 bases). The CDR3 is made up of 14 amino acids. Trimming removed 5 bases at V and 4 bases at J, with 13 bases between. Germline CDR1 is KGHDR and CDR2 is SFDVKD. CDR3: CATSAGQGFTEAFF. CDR3 coding DNA: TGTGCCACCAGTGCGGGCCAGGGTTTCACTGAAGCTTTCTTT.

The genes are TRBV9 and TRBJ2-2; D gene uncertain. The CDR3 contains 13 residues. The germline CDR1 and CDR2 sequences are SGDLS and YYNGEE. V was clipped by 6 bases and J by 1 base, with 7 bases between them. The CDR3 DNA reads as TGTGCCAGCAACGACAAGAACACCGGGGAGCTGTTTTTT. It is translated as CASNDKNTGELFF.

This rearrangement joins TRBV24-1 to TRBJ2-1, with 10 nucleotides matching TRBD1. V shed 4 bases, J shed 9 bases, and the junction held 17 bases outside the gene matches. The CDR3 is 18 residues long. Germline V gives CDR1 KGHDR, CDR2 SFDVKD. CDR3 DNA sequence: TGTGCCACCAGTGACCACAGTACCGGGACAGGGGTCTCGGGTGAGCAGTTCTTC. This codes for CATSDHSTGTGVSGEQFF.

Written as DNA, the CDR3 is TGTGCCAGCAGCCCAGGGGTAGATAGCAATCAGCCCCAGCATTTT. Its translation is CASSPGVDSNQPQHF. The gene calls are TRBV9 and TRBJ1-5; possible D gene TRBD1, 6 bases. Trimming removed 4 bases at V and 0 bases at J, with 11 bases between. Germline-derived CDR1 and CDR2 are SGDLS and YYNGEE. The CDR3 loop spans 15 amino acids. Based on the CDR3 plus reference TRBV9 and TRBJ1-5, the full variable domain is DSGVTQTPKHLITATGQRVTLRCSPRSGDLSVYWYQQSLDQGLQFLIQYYNGEERAKGNILERFSAQQFPDLHSELNLSSLELGDSALYFCASSPGVDSNQPQHFGDGTRLSIL.

The genes are TRBV5-4 and TRBJ2-5; D may be TRBD1 (5 bases). V was cut by 0 bases and J by 5 bases, with 17 bases left in between. The CDR3 has 16 amino acids. In germline, CDR1 is SGHNT, CDR2 YYREEE (reference sequence). The CDR3 DNA reads as TGTGCCAGCAGCTTGGCCGGGCAGGGAATGGGGGAGACCCAGTACTTC. Protein: CASSLAGQGMGETQYF.

The chain carries TRBV27 and TRBJ1-3; D possibly corresponds to TRBD1 (5 bases). Germline CDR1 is MNHEY and CDR2 is SMNVEV (reference sequence). Trimming took 6 bases from V and 0 from J, leaving 12 bases between them. The CDR3 totals 15 residues. The CDR3 DNA reads TGTGCCAGCAGGGGGCCAGGGCTCTCTGGAAACACCATATATTTT. Amino acids: CASRGPGLSGNTIYF.

V usage is TRBV4-2 and J usage is TRBJ2-7; 10 nucleotides align to TRBD1. Germline V gene sequence: CDR1 LGHNA, CDR2 YNFKEQ. CDR3 length equals 14 residues. Unmatched junction bases numbered 5, after V lost 5 bases and J lost 4 bases. The CDR3 region has the DNA TGTGCCAGCAGCGCCAGACAGGGGGCTTACGAGCAGTACTTC. Its protein is CASSARQGAYEQYF.

The rearrangement joins TRBV29-1 to TRBJ2-7; D is ambiguous. The CDR3 loop spans 11 amino acids. Looked up from germline, CDR1 is SQVTM and CDR2 is ANQGSEA. V was trimmed by 5 bases and J by 9 bases, leaving 14 bases between them. The CDR3 here is CSVLKRGVQYF. In DNA, the CDR3 is TGCAGCGTTTTGAAAAGAGGAGTGCAGTACTTC.

The chain recombines TRBV9 with TRBJ2-1; TRBD2 matches at 7 bases. The CDR3 is 16 residues long. From germline, CDR1 is SGDLS and CDR2 YYNGEE. V lost 4 bases, J lost 5 bases, and 12 bases stayed unmatched. CDR3 in DNA: TGTGCCAGCAGCCCCCTTGTAAGCGGGATAAACAATGAGCAGTTCTTC. It encodes CASSPLVSGINNEQFF.

This clone was detected once. The chain combines TRBV11-1 with TRBJ2-7, with D tentatively TRBD1 (6 bases). The CDR3 totals 16 residues. Per germline, CDR1 SGHAT and CDR2 FQDESV (reference sequence). Deletions cut 6 bases from V and 1 base from J, with 19 bases between. CDR3 region: CASSYRWTDLSYEQYF. Written as DNA, the CDR3 is TGTGCCAGCAGTTACCGTTGGACAGACCTATCCTACGAGCAGTACTTC.

This rearrangement joins TRBV28 to TRBJ2-1, with no clear D. Germline-derived CDR1 and CDR2 are MDHEN and SYDVKM. With 5 bases removed from V and 7 bases from J, the gap between germline ends came to 12 bases. The CDR3 is 13 residues long. CDR3 loop: CASSLKARNEQFF. The CDR3 DNA sequence: TGTGCCAGCAGTCTTAAAGCGCGGAATGAGCAGTTCTTC.

The chain has TRBV18 and TRBJ2-7, with 9 bases identical to TRBD1. Germline V CDR1 and CDR2: KGHSH, LQKENI. Trimming cost V 6 bases and J 3 bases; bases outside gene matches: 0. The CDR3 runs 12 residues. The CDR3 DNA is TGTGCCAGCTCGGGACAGGGCTACGAGCAGTACTTC. Translating gives CASSGQGYEQYF.

The V call is TRBV19, the J call TRBJ2-1; 12 bases line up with TRBD1. With V trimmed by 6 bases and J by 7 bases, 13 bases remained unmatched. CDR3 size: 17 residues. Germline assignment: CDR1 LNHDA and CDR2 SQIVND (reference sequence). The CDR3 sequence is CASRGTGGVQVRNEQFF. The CDR3 DNA follows: TGTGCCAGTAGAGGGACAGGGGGCGTCCAGGTTCGGAATGAGCAGTTCTTC. The variable domain in full, with the rest retrieved from reference TRBV19 and TRBJ2-1, is DGGITQSPKYLFRKEGQNVTLSCEQNLNHDAMYWYRQDPGQGLRLIYYSQIVNDFQKGDIAEGYSVSREKKESFPLTVTSAQKNPTAFYLCASRGTGGVQVRNEQFFGPGTRLTVL.

The chain employs TRBV7-9 and TRBJ2-7; 8 positions agree with TRBD1. Germline values: CDR1 SEHNR, CDR2 FQNEAQ (reference sequence). V lost 4 bases and J lost 0; bases outside the gene matches: 11. The CDR3 has 17 amino acids. Here the CDR3 DNA reads TGTGCCAGCAGCTCCATTTCTCCGGGACAGGTCTCCTACGAGCAGTACTTC. Translating gives CASSSISPGQVSYEQYF.

V and J are TRBV19 and TRBJ1-1; weak D call: TRBD1 (6 bases). This CDR3 comprises 15 residues. Trimming left V 6 bases short and J 1 base short, with 15 bases between. Germline lookup yields CDR1 LNHDA and CDR2 SQIVND (reference sequence). CDR3 sequence reads: CASRDLPRGNTEAFF. The DNA for the CDR3 is TGTGCCAGTAGGGACTTACCCAGGGGGAACACTGAAGCTTTCTTT.